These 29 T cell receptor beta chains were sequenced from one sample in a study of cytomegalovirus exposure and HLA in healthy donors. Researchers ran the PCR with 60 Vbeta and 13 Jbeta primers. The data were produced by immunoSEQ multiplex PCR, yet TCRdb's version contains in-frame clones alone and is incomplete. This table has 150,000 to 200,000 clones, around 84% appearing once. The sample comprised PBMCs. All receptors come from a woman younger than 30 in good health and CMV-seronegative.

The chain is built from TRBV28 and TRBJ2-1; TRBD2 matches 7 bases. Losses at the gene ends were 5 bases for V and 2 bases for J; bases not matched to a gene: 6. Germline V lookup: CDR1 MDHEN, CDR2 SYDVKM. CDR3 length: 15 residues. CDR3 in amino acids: CASSPPGLTYNEQFF. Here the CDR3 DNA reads TGTGCCAGCAGTCCCCCGGGACTAACCTACAATGAGCAGTTCTTC.

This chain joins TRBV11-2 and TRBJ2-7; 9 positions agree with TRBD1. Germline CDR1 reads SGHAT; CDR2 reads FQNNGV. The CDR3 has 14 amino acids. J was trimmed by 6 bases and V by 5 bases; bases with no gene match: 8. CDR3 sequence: CASSTGTGWSEQYF. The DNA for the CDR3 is TGTGCCAGCAGCACCGGGACAGGGTGGAGCGAGCAGTACTTC. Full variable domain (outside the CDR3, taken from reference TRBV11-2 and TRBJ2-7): EAGVAQSPRYKIIEKRQSVAFWCNPISGHATLYWYQQILGQGPKLLIQFQNNGVVDDSQLPKDRFSAERLKGVDSTLKIQPAKLEDSAVYLCASSTGTGWSEQYFGPGTRLTVT.

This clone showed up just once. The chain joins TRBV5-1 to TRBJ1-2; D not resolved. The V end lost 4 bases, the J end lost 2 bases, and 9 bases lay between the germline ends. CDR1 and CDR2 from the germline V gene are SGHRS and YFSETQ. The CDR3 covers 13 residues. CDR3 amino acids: CASSSTENYGYTF. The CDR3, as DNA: TGCGCCAGCAGCAGTACGGAGAACTATGGCTACACCTTC.

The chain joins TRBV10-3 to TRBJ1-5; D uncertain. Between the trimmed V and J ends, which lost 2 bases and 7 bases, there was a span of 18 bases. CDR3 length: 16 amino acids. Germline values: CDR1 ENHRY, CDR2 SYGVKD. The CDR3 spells CAISEDRVALAQPQHF. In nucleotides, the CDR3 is TGTGCCATCAGTGAGGATCGGGTCGCTTTGGCCCAGCCCCAGCATTTT.

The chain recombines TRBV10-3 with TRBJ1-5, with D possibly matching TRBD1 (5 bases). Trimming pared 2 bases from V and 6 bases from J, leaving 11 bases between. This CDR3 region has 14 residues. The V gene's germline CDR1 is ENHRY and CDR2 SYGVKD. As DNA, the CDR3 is TGTGCCATCAGTGAGGAGGCAGGGCTTCAGCCCCAGCATTTT. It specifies CAISEEAGLQPQHF.

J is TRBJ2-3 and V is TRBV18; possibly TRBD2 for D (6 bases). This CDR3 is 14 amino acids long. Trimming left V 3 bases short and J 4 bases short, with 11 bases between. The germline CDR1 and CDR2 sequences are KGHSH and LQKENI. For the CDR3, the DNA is TGTGCCAGCTCACCTGCGACTAGTTCAGATACGCAGTATTTT. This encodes CASSPATSSDTQYF. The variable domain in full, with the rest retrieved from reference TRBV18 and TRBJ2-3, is NAGVMQNPRHLVRRRGQEARLRCSPMKGHSHVYWYRQLPEEGLKFMVYLQKENIIDESGMPKERFSAEFPKEGPSILRIQQVVRGDSAAYFCASSPATSSDTQYFGPGTRLTVL.

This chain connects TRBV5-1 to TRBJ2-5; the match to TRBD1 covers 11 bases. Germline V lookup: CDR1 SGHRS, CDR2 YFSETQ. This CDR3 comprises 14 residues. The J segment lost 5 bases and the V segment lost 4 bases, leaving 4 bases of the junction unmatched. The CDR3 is CASSRTGGAETQYF. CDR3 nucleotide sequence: TGCGCCAGCAGCCGGACAGGGGGCGCTGAGACCCAGTACTTC.

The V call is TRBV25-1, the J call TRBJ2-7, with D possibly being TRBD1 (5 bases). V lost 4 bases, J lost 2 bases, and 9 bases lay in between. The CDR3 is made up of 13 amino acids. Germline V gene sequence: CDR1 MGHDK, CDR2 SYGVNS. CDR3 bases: TGTGCCAGCAGTGGAAGGGGCCCCTACGAGCAGTACTTC. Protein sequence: CASSGRGPYEQYF.

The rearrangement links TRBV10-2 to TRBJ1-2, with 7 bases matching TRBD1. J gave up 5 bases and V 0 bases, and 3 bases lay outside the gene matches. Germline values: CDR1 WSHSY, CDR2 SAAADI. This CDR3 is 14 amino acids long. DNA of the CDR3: TGCGCCAGCAGTGAGTCGACAGGGATATATGGCTACACCTTC. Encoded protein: CASSESTGIYGYTF.

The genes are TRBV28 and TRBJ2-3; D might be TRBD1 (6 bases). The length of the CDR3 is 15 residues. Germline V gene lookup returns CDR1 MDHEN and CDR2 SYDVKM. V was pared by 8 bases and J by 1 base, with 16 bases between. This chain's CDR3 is CASSSLGAGTDTQYF. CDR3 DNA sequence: TGTGCCAGCTCCAGCCTGGGGGCTGGCACAGATACGCAGTATTTT.

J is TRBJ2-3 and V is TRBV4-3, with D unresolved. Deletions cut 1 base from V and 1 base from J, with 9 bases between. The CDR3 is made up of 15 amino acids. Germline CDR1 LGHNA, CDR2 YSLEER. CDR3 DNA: TGCGCCAGCAGCCAAGTTTTATCAGGCACAGATACGCAGTATTTT. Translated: CASSQVLSGTDTQYF.

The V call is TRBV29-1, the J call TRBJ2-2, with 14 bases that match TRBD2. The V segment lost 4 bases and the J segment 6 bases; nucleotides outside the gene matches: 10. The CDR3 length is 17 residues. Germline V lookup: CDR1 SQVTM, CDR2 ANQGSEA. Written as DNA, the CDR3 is TGCAGCGTTGTGGGACTAGCGGGAGCCGGTATCTCCGGGGAGCTGTTTTTT. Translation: CSVVGLAGAGISGELFF.

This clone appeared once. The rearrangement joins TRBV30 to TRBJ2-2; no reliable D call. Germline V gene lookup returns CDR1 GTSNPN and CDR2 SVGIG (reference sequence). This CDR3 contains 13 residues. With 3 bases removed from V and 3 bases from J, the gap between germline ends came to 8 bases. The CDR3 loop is CAWRIGYTGELFF. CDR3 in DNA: TGTGCCTGGAGAATCGGGTACACCGGGGAGCTGTTTTTT. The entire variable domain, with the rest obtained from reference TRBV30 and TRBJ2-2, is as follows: SQTIHQWPATLVQPVGSPLSLECTVEGTSNPNLYWYRQAAGRGLQLLFYSVGIGQISSEVPQNLSASRPQDRQFILSSKKLLLSDSGFYLCAWRIGYTGELFFGEGSRLTVL.

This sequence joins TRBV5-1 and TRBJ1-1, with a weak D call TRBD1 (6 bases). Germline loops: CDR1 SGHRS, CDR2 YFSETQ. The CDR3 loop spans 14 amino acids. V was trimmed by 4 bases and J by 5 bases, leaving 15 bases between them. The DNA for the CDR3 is TGCGCCAGCAGCCCAGGACAGTCCGGTACTGAAGCTTTCTTT. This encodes CASSPGQSGTEAFF.

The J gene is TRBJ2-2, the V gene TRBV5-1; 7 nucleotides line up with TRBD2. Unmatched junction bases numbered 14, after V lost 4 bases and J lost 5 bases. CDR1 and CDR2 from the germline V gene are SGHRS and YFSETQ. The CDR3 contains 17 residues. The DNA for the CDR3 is TGCGCCAGCAGCCCCGGTTCAGGCGGGAGAGGAACCGGGGAGCTGTTTTTT. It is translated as CASSPGSGGRGTGELFF.

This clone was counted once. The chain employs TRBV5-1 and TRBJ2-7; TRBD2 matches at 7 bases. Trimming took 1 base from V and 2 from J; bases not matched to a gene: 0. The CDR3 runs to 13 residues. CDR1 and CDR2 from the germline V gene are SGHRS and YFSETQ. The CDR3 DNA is TGCGCCAGCAGCTTGACTAGCGCCTACGAGCAGTACTTC. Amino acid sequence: CASSLTSAYEQYF.

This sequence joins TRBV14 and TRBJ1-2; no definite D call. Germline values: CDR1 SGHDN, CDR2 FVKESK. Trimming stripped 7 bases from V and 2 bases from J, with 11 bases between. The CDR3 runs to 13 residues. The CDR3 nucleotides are TGTGCCAGCAACGAGGGCAACAACTATGGCTACACCTTC. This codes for CASNEGNNYGYTF.

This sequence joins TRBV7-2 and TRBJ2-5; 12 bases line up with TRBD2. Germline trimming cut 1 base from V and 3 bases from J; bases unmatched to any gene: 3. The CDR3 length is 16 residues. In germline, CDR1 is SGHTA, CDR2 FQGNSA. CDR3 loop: CASSLGGLAGKETQYF. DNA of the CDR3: TGTGCCAGCAGCTTAGGTGGACTAGCGGGGAAAGAGACCCAGTACTTC.

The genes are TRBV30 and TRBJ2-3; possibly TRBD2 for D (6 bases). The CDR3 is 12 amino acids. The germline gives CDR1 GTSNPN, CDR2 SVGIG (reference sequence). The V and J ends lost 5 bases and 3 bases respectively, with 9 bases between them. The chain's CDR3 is CAWSGATDTQYF. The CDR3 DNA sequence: TGTGCCTGGTCGGGAGCGACAGATACGCAGTATTTT.

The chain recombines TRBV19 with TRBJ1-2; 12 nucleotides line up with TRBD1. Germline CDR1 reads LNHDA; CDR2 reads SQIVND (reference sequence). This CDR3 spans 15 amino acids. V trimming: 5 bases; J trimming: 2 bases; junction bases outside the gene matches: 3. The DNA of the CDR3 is TGTGCCAGTAGTCCAGGGACAGGGGGCAACTATGGCTACACCTTC. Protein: CASSPGTGGNYGYTF.

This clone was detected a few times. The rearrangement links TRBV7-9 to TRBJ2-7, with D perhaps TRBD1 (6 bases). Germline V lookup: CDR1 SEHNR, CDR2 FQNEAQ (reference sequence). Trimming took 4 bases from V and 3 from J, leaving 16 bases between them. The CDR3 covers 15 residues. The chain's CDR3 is CASSSVWGQSYEQYF. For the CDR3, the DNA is TGTGCCAGCAGCTCGGTTTGGGGACAAAGCTACGAGCAGTACTTC.

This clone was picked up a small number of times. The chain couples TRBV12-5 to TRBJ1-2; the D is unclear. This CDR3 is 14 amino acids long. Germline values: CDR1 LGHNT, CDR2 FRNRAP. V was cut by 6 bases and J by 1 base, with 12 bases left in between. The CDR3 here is CASGSEGINYGYTF. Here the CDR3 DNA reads TGTGCTAGTGGCTCTGAGGGAATTAACTATGGCTACACCTTC.

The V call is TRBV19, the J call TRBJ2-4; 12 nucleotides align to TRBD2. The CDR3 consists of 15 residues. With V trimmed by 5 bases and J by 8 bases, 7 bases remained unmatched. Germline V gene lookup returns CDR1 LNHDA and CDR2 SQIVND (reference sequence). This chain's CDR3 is CASSERTSGTDIQYF. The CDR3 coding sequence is TGTGCCAGTAGTGAAAGGACTAGCGGGACGGACATTCAGTACTTC.

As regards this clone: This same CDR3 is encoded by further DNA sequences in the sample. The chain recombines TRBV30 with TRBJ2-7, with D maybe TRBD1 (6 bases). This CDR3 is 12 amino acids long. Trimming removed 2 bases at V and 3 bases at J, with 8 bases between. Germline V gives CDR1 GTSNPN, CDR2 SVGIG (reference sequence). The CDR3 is CAWSTGNYEQYF. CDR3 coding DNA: TGTGCCTGGAGTACAGGGAACTACGAGCAGTACTTC.

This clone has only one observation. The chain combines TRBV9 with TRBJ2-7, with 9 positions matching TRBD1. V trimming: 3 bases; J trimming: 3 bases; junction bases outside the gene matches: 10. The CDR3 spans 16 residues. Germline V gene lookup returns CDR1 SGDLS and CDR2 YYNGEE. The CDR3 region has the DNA TGTGCCAGCAGCGGGGGCGGGACAGGGACACGCTACGAGCAGTACTTC. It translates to CASSGGGTGTRYEQYF.

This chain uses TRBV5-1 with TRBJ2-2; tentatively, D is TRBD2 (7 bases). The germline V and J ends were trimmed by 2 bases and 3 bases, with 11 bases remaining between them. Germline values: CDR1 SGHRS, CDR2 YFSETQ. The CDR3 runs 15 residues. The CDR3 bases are TGCGCCAGCAGCTTCCGGGGGGCGGACACCGGGGAGCTGTTTTTT. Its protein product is CASSFRGADTGELFF.

Here the CDR3 reads CASSYRTSGTDTQYF. The CDR3 bases are TGTGCCAGCAGCTACCGGACTAGCGGCACAGATACGCAGTATTTT. This chain connects TRBV27 to TRBJ2-3; 9 bases agree with TRBD2. The CDR3 runs to 15 residues. The V gene end was trimmed by 6 bases and the J gene end by 1 base; junction bases not matched to a gene: 5. The germline V gene has CDR1 MNHEY and CDR2 SMNVEV (reference sequence).

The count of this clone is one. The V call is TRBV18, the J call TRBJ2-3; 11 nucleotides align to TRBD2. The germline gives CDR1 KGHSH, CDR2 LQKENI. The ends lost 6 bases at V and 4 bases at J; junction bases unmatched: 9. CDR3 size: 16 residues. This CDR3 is CASSVDLAGGPDTQYF. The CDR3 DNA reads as TGTGCCAGCTCCGTCGATCTAGCGGGAGGTCCAGATACGCAGTATTTT.

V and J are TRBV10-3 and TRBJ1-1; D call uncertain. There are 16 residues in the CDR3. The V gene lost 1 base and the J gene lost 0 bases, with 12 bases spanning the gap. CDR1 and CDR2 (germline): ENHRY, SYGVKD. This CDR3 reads CAISEWLGFMNTEAFF. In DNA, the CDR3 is TGTGCCATCAGTGAGTGGTTGGGCTTTATGAACACTGAAGCTTTCTTT.